What follows describes a single TCR beta chain. This entry comes from a study of CD8+ T cells in alopecia areata. Treatment described: oral pan-JAK inhibitor, 5-10 mg twice daily. Germline V gene sequence: CDR1 LGHNA, CDR2 YSLEER. The CDR3 runs 15 residues. The junction had 2 bases not matched to a gene; V was cut back by 0 bases and J by 2 bases. Investigators isolated RNA and reverse transcribed it into cDNA to act as the sequencing template. Sequencing was performed with immunoSEQ multiplex PCR; in TCRdb, only in-frame clones are kept and a portion is missing. The sample contains some 190,000 clones, roughly three fifths of which appear only once.

The receptor was derived from a human donor with alopecia areata. The sample consisted of CD4+ T cells sorted from blood, taken at approximately week 49, from a patient treated with tofacitinib. This chain joins TRBV4-3 and TRBJ2-3; 7 bases map to TRBD1. CDR3: CASSQDGTVTDTQYF. CDR3 sequence (DNA): TGCGCCAGCAGCCAAGATGGGACAGTCACAGATACGCAGTATTTT.